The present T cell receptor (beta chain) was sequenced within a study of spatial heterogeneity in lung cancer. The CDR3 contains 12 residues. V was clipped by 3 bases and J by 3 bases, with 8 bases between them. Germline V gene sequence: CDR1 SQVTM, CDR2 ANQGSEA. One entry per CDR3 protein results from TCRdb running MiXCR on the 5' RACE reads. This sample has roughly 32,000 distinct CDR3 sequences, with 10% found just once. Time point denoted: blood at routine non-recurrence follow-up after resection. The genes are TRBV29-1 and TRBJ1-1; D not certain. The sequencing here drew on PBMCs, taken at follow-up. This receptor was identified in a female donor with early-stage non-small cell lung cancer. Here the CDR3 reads CSVDREDTEAFF. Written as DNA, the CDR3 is TGCAGCGTTGATCGTGAGGACACTGAAGCTTTCTTT.